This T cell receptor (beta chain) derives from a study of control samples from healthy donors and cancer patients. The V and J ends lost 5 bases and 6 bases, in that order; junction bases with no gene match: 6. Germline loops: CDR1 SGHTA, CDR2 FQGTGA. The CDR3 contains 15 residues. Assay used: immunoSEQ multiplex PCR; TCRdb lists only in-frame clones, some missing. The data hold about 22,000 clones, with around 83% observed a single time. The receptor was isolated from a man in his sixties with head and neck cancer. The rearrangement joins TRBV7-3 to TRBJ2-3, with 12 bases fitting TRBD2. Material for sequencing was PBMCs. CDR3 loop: CASSPLAGGPDTQYF. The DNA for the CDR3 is TGTGCCAGCAGCCCGCTAGCGGGGGGGCCGGATACGCAGTATTTT.